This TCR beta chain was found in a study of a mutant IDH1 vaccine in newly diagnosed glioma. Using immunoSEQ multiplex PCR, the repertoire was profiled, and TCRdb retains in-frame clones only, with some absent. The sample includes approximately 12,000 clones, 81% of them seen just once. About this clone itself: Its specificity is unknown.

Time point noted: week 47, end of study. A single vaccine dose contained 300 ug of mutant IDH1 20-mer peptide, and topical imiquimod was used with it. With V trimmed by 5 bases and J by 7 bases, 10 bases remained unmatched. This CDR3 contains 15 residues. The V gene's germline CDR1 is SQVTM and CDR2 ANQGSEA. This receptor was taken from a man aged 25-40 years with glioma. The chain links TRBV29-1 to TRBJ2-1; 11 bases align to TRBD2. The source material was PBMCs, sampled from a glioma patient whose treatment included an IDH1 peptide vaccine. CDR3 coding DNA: TGCAGCGTTCTTATTAGCGGGAGGGCCGGGAATGAGCAGTTCTTC. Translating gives CSVLISGRAGNEQFF.